This entry concerns a single T cell receptor beta chain. The antigen remains undetermined. This entry comes from a study of cytomegalovirus exposure and HLA in healthy donors. The study's findings and limits: Earlier results showed most TCR beta V segments being productive about 90% or about 30% of the time. HLA alleles were associated with some 16,000 TCR beta sequences in a later analysis at 0.05 false discovery rate. Evidence from a later analysis indicated that most CMV-associated TCR beta chains looked HLA-restricted.

The CDR3 is made up of 14 amino acids. Germline loops: CDR1 MGHRA, CDR2 YSYEKL. Trimming cost V 3 bases and J 1 base, with 9 bases left between them. A multiplex PCR was run with 60 Vbeta primers and 13 Jbeta primers. Generated by immunoSEQ multiplex PCR, the TCRdb table keeps only in-frame clones and is missing some. The sample records some 150,000 clones, more than 75% being singletons. The TCR comes from a man aged 18 to 35 in good health and CMV-seronegative. The sample taken for sequencing was PBMCs. The rearrangement uses TRBV4-1 and TRBJ1-1; possibly TRBD1 for D (6 bases). For the CDR3, the DNA is TGCGCCAGCAGCCATGCGGACAGGAACACTGAAGCTTTCTTT. It is translated as CASSHADRNTEAFF.